The 15 T cell receptor beta chains reported below all come from one sample, sequenced in a study of T-cell reconstitution after alpha-beta-depleted transplantation in children. Unique molecular identifiers featured in how the TCRbeta library was prepared. MiXCR, run by TCRdb on the PCR reads, gives a single entry per CDR3 protein. The profile shows 350,000 to 400,000 distinct CDR3 sequences, approximately 12% of them singletons. Sequences were derived from PBMCs, sampled from the stem cell graft. These receptors originate from a human donor who donated a stem cell graft to a child with Fanconi anemia.

Notes on this clonotype: A much bigger clone sits one base away, suggesting this may be a read error. The J gene is TRBJ2-3, the V gene TRBV5-1; D perhaps matches TRBD2 (5 bases). Between the trimmed V and J ends, which lost 4 bases and 6 bases, there was a span of 21 bases. Germline V gene sequence: CDR1 SGHRS, CDR2 YFSETQ. CDR3 length: 16 amino acids. CDR3 amino acids: CASSLGSRVGLDTQYF. The CDR3 region has the DNA TGCGCCAGCAGCCTCGGCTCGCGGGTGGGCCTTGATACGCAGTATTTT.

This clonotype was recorded at least ten times. V and J are TRBV5-1 and TRBJ1-1, with D unclear. Trimming removed 4 bases at V and 2 bases at J, with 9 bases between. The CDR3 consists of 13 residues. In germline, CDR1 is SGHRS, CDR2 YFSETQ. The CDR3 DNA is TGCGCCAGCAGCCCGCAGACAAACACTGAAGCTTTCTTT. Translated, it gives CASSPQTNTEAFF.

This clonotype was recorded a few times. This chain uses TRBV5-1 with TRBJ2-2, with TRBD1 matching over 7 bases. Trimming removed 4 bases from V and 4 bases from J; junction bases left unmatched: 7. CDR3 length equals 15 residues. Germline V lookup: CDR1 SGHRS, CDR2 YFSETQ. In DNA form, the CDR3 reads TGCGCCAGCAGCCCGACGGGACAGTCCACCGGGGAGCTGTTTTTT. It yields the protein CASSPTGQSTGELFF. Full variable domain (remainder filled in from reference TRBV5-1 and TRBJ2-2): KAGVTQTPRYLIKTRGQQVTLSCSPISGHRSVSWYQQTPGQGLQFLFEYFSETQRNKGNFPGRFSGRQFSNSRSEMNVSTLELGDSALYLCASSPTGQSTGELFFGEGSRLTVL.

J is TRBJ1-6 and V is TRBV2, with a weak D call TRBD1 (6 bases). V was trimmed by 4 bases and J by 11 bases, leaving 12 bases between them. Germline V gives CDR1 SNHLY, CDR2 FYNNEI. This CDR3 spans 13 amino acids. The CDR3 spells CASSGGGGPPLHF. The CDR3 nucleotides read TGTGCCAGCAGTGGTGGGGGCGGGCCACCCCTCCACTTT.

In its sample, this clonotype was seen a few times. The rearrangement joins TRBV10-2 to TRBJ1-6; D is uncertain. The germline CDR1 and CDR2 sequences are WSHSY and SAAADI. The germline V and J ends were trimmed by 0 bases and 6 bases, with 6 bases remaining between them. The CDR3 loop spans 14 amino acids. CDR3 nucleotide sequence: TGCGCCAGCAGTGAGTCGAACAGTAATTCACCCCTCCACTTT. It translates to CASSESNSNSPLHF.

This clonotype was seen more than once but under ten times. This rearrangement joins TRBV3-1 to TRBJ2-5, with TRBD1 as a possible D gene (6 bases). CDR1 and CDR2 (germline): LGHDT, YNNKEL (reference sequence). CDR3 length equals 12 residues. The V end lost 6 bases, the J end lost 4 bases, and 9 bases lay between the germline ends. The CDR3 here is CASSSRGETQYF. In DNA form, the CDR3 reads TGTGCCAGCAGTTCCAGGGGAGAGACCCAGTACTTC.

The chain recombines TRBV12-3 or TRBV12-4 with TRBJ2-2; D gene unclear. Trimming removed 6 bases at V and 6 bases at J, with 23 bases between. This CDR3 is 17 amino acids long. The CDR3 region is CASSRWTTGPAAGELFF. The CDR3 nucleotides read TGTGCCAGCAGCCGATGGACCACCGGGCCCGCGGCCGGGGAGCTGTTTTTT.

This sequence joins TRBV20-1 and TRBJ2-3; D is perhaps TRBD2 (5 bases). CDR3 length: 13 residues. The germline V and J ends were trimmed by 6 bases and 7 bases, with 17 bases remaining between them. Germline CDR1 and CDR2: DFQATT and SNEGSKA (reference sequence). This chain's CDR3 is CSAPGLAGNTQYF. DNA for the CDR3: TGCAGTGCCCCAGGACTGGCCGGGAATACGCAGTATTTT.

The DNA for the CDR3 is TGTGCCACCAGCAGAGATCCCGGGACTAAATACAATGAGCAGTTCTTC. Amino acids: CATSRDPGTKYNEQFF. The chain recombines TRBV15 with TRBJ2-1, with 7 bases that match TRBD2. Germline V gene lookup returns CDR1 LNHNV and CDR2 YYDKDF (reference sequence). After removal of 0 bases from V and 4 bases from J, the junction contained 6 bases not matched to a gene. CDR3 length: 16 residues.

This clonotype was counted only a few times. The chain carries TRBV7-6 and TRBJ2-1, with 8 nucleotides matching TRBD1. The ends lost 5 bases at V and 6 bases at J; junction bases unmatched: 9. The germline V gene has CDR1 SGHVS and CDR2 FNYEAQ. The CDR3 contains 15 residues. The chain's CDR3 is CASSPAGTGINEQFF. The CDR3 nucleotides read TGTGCCAGCAGCCCTGCCGGGACAGGAATCAATGAGCAGTTCTTC.

The sample holds a few counts of this clonotype. The rearrangement uses TRBV2 and TRBJ2-7, with 7 positions matching TRBD1. The CDR3 has 14 residues. The V segment lost 6 bases and the J segment 4 bases; nucleotides outside the gene matches: 9. Germline CDR1 is SNHLY and CDR2 is FYNNEI. CDR3 DNA: TGTGCCAGCAGAGCCAACAGGGGTGGATACGAGCAGTACGTC. It encodes CASRANRGGYEQYV.

This sequence joins TRBV3-1 and TRBJ1-1; possible D gene TRBD1, 5 bases. Germline CDR1 reads LGHDT; CDR2 reads YNNKEL (reference sequence). Trimming took off 4 bases at V and 3 bases at J, with 12 bases between the two ends. There are 14 residues in the CDR3. This chain's CDR3 is CASSPRGGDTEAFF. The CDR3, as DNA: TGTGCCAGCAGCCCCCGGGGCGGGGACACTGAAGCTTTCTTT.

This clonotype was observed many times. The chain joins TRBV4-2 to TRBJ2-3; 13 positions agree with TRBD2. Trimming removed 0 bases from V and 6 bases from J; junction bases left unmatched: 9. CDR3 length: 18 amino acids. Germline CDR1 reads LGHNA; CDR2 reads YNFKEQ. Here the CDR3 DNA reads TGTGCCAGCAGCCAAGACCCCAGACTAGCGGGGGGAGGCGATACGCAGTATTTT. It yields the protein CASSQDPRLAGGGDTQYF.

This sequence joins TRBV7-9 and TRBJ1-4; 7 bases align to TRBD1. Germline V gene sequence: CDR1 SEHNR, CDR2 FQNEAQ (reference sequence). This CDR3 has 14 amino acids. The V gene end was trimmed by 7 bases and the J gene end by 4 bases; junction bases not matched to a gene: 6. CDR3 in amino acids: CASIKTGNNEKLFF. CDR3 sequence (DNA): TGTGCCAGCATCAAGACAGGGAATAATGAAAAACTGTTTTTT.

This clonotype was detected only a few times. The J gene is TRBJ1-1, the V gene TRBV30; D might be TRBD1 (6 bases). From germline, CDR1 is GTSNPN and CDR2 SVGIG (reference sequence). V was clipped by 7 bases and J by 5 bases, with 17 bases between them. The CDR3 sequence is 13 residues long. In DNA, the CDR3 is TGTGCCTCGTGGGGGGCGAAGGGGACTGAAGCTTTCTTT. It specifies CASWGAKGTEAFF.